This T cell receptor (beta chain) was retrieved from a study of cytomegalovirus exposure and HLA in healthy donors. Use of 60 Vbeta and 13 Jbeta primers characterized the PCR. This table comes from immunoSEQ multiplex PCR, and its TCRdb copy is limited to in-frame clones, with some not included. The profile shows fewer than 250,000 clones, around 84% of them singletons. The source of this sequence is a man between 40 and 49 years old in good health and CMV-seropositive. Sequencing was carried out using PBMCs.

The CDR3 reads CASSRTGTGELFF. CDR3 nucleotide sequence: TGTGCCAGCAGCAGGACAGGCACCGGGGAGCTGTTTTTT. The chain uses TRBV11-3 and TRBJ2-2; 7 bases align to TRBD1. This CDR3 comprises 13 residues. The V gene end was trimmed by 5 bases and the J gene end by 4 bases; junction bases not matched to a gene: 1. The germline V gene has CDR1 SGHNT and CDR2 YENEEA. The whole variable domain, remainder taken from reference TRBV11-3 and TRBJ2-2, is EAGVVQSPRYKIIEKKQPVAFWCNPISGHNTLYWYLQNLGQGPELLIRYENEEAVDDSQLPKDRFSAERLKGVDSTLKIQPAELGDSAVYLCASSRTGTGELFFGEGSRLTVL.